Included here is one TCR beta chain sequence, with context. Antigen: not known. The data derive from a study of graft-versus-host responses after intestinal transplantation. Germline V CDR1 and CDR2: SGHNT, YYREEE (reference sequence). J gave up 4 bases and V 4 bases, and 4 bases lay outside the gene matches. The CDR3 is made up of 16 amino acids. TCRdb's copy holds only in-frame clones and misses some; the assay was immunoSEQ multiplex PCR. The data show over 65,000 clones, approximately 90% seen once. Material: unstimulated CD8+ T cells sorted from spleen or lymph node cells, obtained before transplant. The sequence derives from a human donor who was the organ donor for an intestinal transplant. The J gene is TRBJ2-2, the V gene TRBV5-4; 13 bases agree with TRBD2. The CDR3 DNA is TGTGCCAGCAGCCCGGGACTAGCGGGACCCACCGGGGAGCTGTTTTTT. Protein sequence: CASSPGLAGPTGELFF.